This T cell receptor beta chain is from a study of Ad26.COV2.S vaccination and SARS-CoV-2 variants. Whole-study context: The COV1001 Ad26.COV2.S trial arm included the donor. Once, or twice with 56 days between doses, Ad26.COV2.S was given intramuscularly. Findings of the study overall: Comparability of non-spike TCR breadth was observed across vaccine and placebo recipients. In vaccinated individuals, spike-specific CD8+ and CD4+ T cell responses reportedly displayed substantial breadth.

The table came from immunoSEQ multiplex PCR; TCRdb's copy has only in-frame clones and leaves some out. The table includes approximately 460,000 clones, nearly 90% detected once. The treatment: about 20 received Ad26.COV2.S at low or high dose, single or two shots; about five received placebo; per-sample allocation not given. It was on day 63 after the first vaccine or placebo injection that samples were taken. CDR3 length: 15 residues. Germline-derived CDR1 and CDR2 are SGHAT and FQDESV (reference sequence). V was clipped by 5 bases and J by 7 bases; unmatched bases: 11. Comments on this clone: No antigen is known for it.

The TCR comes from a person between 18 and 59 years old who received the Ad26.COV2.S COVID-19 vaccine or a placebo. Here the sequenced sample was peripheral blood, taken in a trial of Ad26.COV2.S vaccine versus placebo. This chain links TRBV11-1 with TRBJ2-5; 9 bases are a match to TRBD2. The CDR3 loop is CASSAGLARWGTQYF. In DNA form, the CDR3 reads TGTGCCAGCAGCGCCGGACTAGCGCGATGGGGGACCCAGTACTTC.